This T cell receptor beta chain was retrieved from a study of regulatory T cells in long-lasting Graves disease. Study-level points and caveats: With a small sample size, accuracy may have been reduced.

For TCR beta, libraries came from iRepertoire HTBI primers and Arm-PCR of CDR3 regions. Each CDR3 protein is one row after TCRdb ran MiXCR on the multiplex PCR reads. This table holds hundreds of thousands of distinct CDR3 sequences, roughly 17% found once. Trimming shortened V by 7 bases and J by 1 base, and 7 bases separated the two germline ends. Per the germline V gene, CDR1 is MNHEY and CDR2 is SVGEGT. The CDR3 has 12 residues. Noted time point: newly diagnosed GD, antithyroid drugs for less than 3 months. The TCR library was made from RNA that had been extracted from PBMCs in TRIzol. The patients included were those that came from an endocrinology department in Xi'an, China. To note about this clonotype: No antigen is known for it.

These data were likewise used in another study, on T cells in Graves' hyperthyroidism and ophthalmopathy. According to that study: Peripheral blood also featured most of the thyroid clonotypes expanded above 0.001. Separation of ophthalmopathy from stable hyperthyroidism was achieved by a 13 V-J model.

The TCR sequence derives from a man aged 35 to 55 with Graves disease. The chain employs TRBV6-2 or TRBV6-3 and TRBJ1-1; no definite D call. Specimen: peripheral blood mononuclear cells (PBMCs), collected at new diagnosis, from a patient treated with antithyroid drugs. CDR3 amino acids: CASKTANTEAFF. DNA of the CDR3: TGTGCCAGCAAAACAGCGAACACTGAAGCTTTCTTT.